These 9 T cell receptor beta chains came from one sample sequenced in a study of monozygotic twins with inflammatory bowel disease (dated by TCRdb to between 2018 and 2021). Libraries were made using 5' RACE. The reads were generated on an Illumina HiSeq 2500. The reads underwent TCRdb reprocessing, giving one record for each CDR3 protein sequence and no DNA. The sample's table covers approximately 85,000 distinct CDR3 sequences. Of the sample, about 7.4% falls within the top ten clones. Material: blood. The receptors come from a human donor with ulcerative colitis or Crohn's disease, or a healthy co-twin of an affected twin (not recorded which).

The chain joins TRBV24-1 to TRBJ2-3; TCRdb names TRBD1, which stays unverified in the absence of DNA. The CDR3 covers 14 residues. Germline V gene sequence: CDR1 KGHDR, CDR2 SFDVKD. The chain's CDR3 is CATSDARGTDTQYF.

The rearrangement uses TRBV15 and TRBJ2-7; without DNA, the TCRdb call of TRBD1 cannot be checked. The CDR3 totals 16 residues. CDR1 is LNHNV, CDR2 YYDKDF, per germline (reference sequence). This chain's CDR3 is CATSRDPGTGAYEQYF.

This chain connects TRBV7-2 to TRBJ1-1. There are 12 residues in the CDR3. Germline loops: CDR1 SGHTA, CDR2 FQGNSA. The CDR3: CASSFGRAEAFF.

The gene calls are TRBV5-6 and TRBJ2-1; TCRdb calls TRBD1, which cannot be checked without DNA. The CDR3 consists of 14 residues. CDR1 SGHDT and CDR2 YYEEEE come from the germline V gene. CDR3 residues: CASSWARDNTRGFF.

The chain links TRBV18 to TRBJ2-1; TCRdb names TRBD2, which stays unverified in the absence of DNA. The V gene's germline CDR1 is KGHSH and CDR2 LQKENI. This CDR3 contains 16 residues. CDR3 residues: CASSPPERGGYNEQFF.

The chain carries TRBV20-1 and TRBJ1-5. The CDR3 loop spans 14 amino acids. Germline V gene sequence: CDR1 DFQATT, CDR2 SNEGSKA (reference sequence). The CDR3 reads CSARDGRSNQPQHF.

This rearrangement joins TRBV7-9 to TRBJ2-1; the D gene TCRdb calls, TRBD1, cannot be checked with no DNA. The germline V gene has CDR1 SEHNR and CDR2 FQNEAQ (reference sequence). CDR3 length equals 15 residues. CDR3 loop: CASSRTQVGGLEQFF.

The CDR3 sequence is CASSPEGQGRDTQYF. The genes are TRBV5-1 and TRBJ2-3; TCRdb names TRBD1, which stays unverified in the absence of DNA. The CDR3 has 15 amino acids. CDR1 is SGHRS and CDR2 is YFSETQ in the germline V gene.

The chain couples TRBV18 to TRBJ1-1; TCRdb outputs TRBD1, but without DNA this stays unchecked. This CDR3 spans 17 amino acids. Germline CDR1 KGHSH, CDR2 LQKENI. Here the CDR3 reads CASSPPGPQGRTTEAFF.